This T cell receptor (beta chain) originates from a study of cytomegalovirus exposure and HLA in healthy donors. The data were produced by immunoSEQ multiplex PCR, yet TCRdb's version contains in-frame clones alone and is incomplete. The sample holds 180,000 or so clones, approximately 86% seen once. Comment on this clone: What it binds is unknown.

Study-level results: Many donors shared some public TCRs, even though most TCR sequences were rare. Subsequent analysis showed first-cohort TCR clusters tending to co-occur in 95 to 150 validation repertoires. High sensitivity and specificity were reportedly achieved when the classifier diagnosed cytomegalovirus status.

The germline V and J ends were trimmed by 5 bases and 4 bases, with 9 bases remaining between them. The CDR3 is made up of 12 amino acids. The germline CDR1 and CDR2 sequences are MDHEN and SYDVKM. What was sequenced was PBMCs. The chain links TRBV28 to TRBJ2-7, with a weak D call TRBD2 (5 bases). This sequence was found in a man between 18 and 35 years old in good health and CMV-seropositive. CDR3 residues: CASSPGIYEQYF. The CDR3 DNA reads TGTGCCAGCAGTCCGGGAATTTACGAGCAGTACTTC. Combining the CDR3 with reference TRBV28 and TRBJ2-7 gives the whole variable domain DVKVTQSSRYLVKRTGEKVFLECVQDMDHENMFWYRQDPGLGLRLIYFSYDVKMKEKGDIPEGYSVSREKKERFSLILESASTNQTSMYLCASSPGIYEQYFGPGTRLTVT.